One TCR beta chain is described in this entry. The antigen is unknown. This sample was included in a study of shared clonotypes between healthy human individuals. Points from the study as a whole: Richness estimates generally favored naive over memory subsets. Even with large depth, rarefaction showed that sorted-subset sequencing was incomplete.

Method: immunoSEQ multiplex PCR; TCRdb's copy keeps in-frame clones and lacks some. This repertoire shows 2 million to 2.5 million clones, 85% to 95% found once; its top ten account for 0.13%. The clonotype comes from a man younger than 35 in good health. Sequencing input: naive CD4+ T cells sorted from blood. Subset meaning: CD45RA+ positively selected.

CDR3 residues: CAWSGARGYTF. CDR3 DNA sequence: TGTGCCTGGAGCGGGGCGAGGGGCTACACCTTC. This chain uses TRBV30 with TRBJ1-2; TRBD1 is a possible D gene (5 bases). This CDR3 is 11 amino acids long. Trimming took 3 bases from V and 8 from J, leaving 10 bases between them. Per the germline V gene, CDR1 is GTSNPN and CDR2 is SVGIG (reference sequence). The variable domain in full, with the rest retrieved from reference TRBV30 and TRBJ1-2, is SQTIHQWPATLVQPVGSPLSLECTVEGTSNPNLYWYRQAAGRGLQLLFYSVGIGQISSEVPQNLSASRPQDRQFILSSKKLLLSDSGFYLCAWSGARGYTFGSGTRLTVV.